This T cell receptor beta chain was captured by sequencing in a study of cytomegalovirus exposure and HLA in healthy donors. Findings and caveats of the study: Across donors, sequencing depth was assumed by presence/absence analyses to be roughly uniform. A likely sequencing artifact accounted for one observed cluster of highly shared sequence variants. Reported findings show TCR beta sequences accurately forecast HLA-A and HLA-B alleles in most subjects.

The CDR3 is 17 amino acids. V lost 3 bases, J lost 0 bases, and 9 bases stayed unmatched. Germline CDR1 and CDR2: KGHSH and LQKENI. In regard to this clone: The antigen is undetermined.

With 60 Vbeta and 13 Jbeta primers, the PCR was carried out. Clones were sequenced by immunoSEQ multiplex PCR, and TCRdb holds only the in-frame ones, with some missing. The table has tens of thousands of clones, about 80% seen once. This TCR came from a man younger than 45 in good health and CMV-seropositive. The V gene is TRBV18, the J gene TRBJ2-7; 9 nucleotides agree with TRBD1. Sequenced: PBMCs. This chain's CDR3 is CASSPARGQGSSYEQYF. For the CDR3, the DNA is TGTGCCAGCTCACCCGCACGGGGACAGGGCAGCTCCTACGAGCAGTACTTC. The whole variable domain, remainder taken from reference TRBV18 and TRBJ2-7, is NAGVMQNPRHLVRRRGQEARLRCSPMKGHSHVYWYRQLPEEGLKFMVYLQKENIIDESGMPKERFSAEFPKEGPSILRIQQVVRGDSAAYFCASSPARGQGSSYEQYFGPGTRLTVT.